These 25 T cell receptor beta chains originate from one sample sequenced in a study of beta chain features in type 1 diabetes. cDNA synthesis used the whole RNA isolate, giving expressed TCRB sequences. Measured with immunoSEQ multiplex PCR; TCRdb has only the in-frame clones, and not every one. There are 300,000 to 350,000 clones in the sample; roughly 14% occur only once, and 0.015% lies in the top ten. Overall study results and limits: In every one of the four CD4+ subsets, TCRB CDR3s were moderately but significantly shorter in Type 1 diabetes patients.

Their antigen targets remain unknown. Material: naive CD4+ T cells from blood. Receptors were obtained from a woman in her late teens or twenties with type 1 diabetes.

This clone showed up just a few times. V usage is TRBV28 and J usage is TRBJ2-1; 8 bases agree with TRBD2. This CDR3 is 14 amino acids long. Germline V gene sequence: CDR1 MDHEN, CDR2 SYDVKM. J was trimmed by 2 bases and V by 6 bases; bases with no gene match: 3. Here the CDR3 reads CASSRSGAYNEQFF. For the CDR3, the DNA is TGTGCCAGCAGCCGTAGCGGGGCCTACAATGAGCAGTTCTTC.

This clone has just a few counts. J is TRBJ2-7 and V is TRBV30; TRBD1 matches 7 bases. The germline CDR1 and CDR2 sequences are GTSNPN and SVGIG (reference sequence). After removal of 2 bases from V and 6 bases from J, the junction contained 4 bases not matched to a gene. The CDR3 runs 12 residues. The CDR3 protein is CAWSQTGSEQYV. As DNA, the CDR3 is TGTGCCTGGAGTCAGACAGGGTCCGAGCAGTACGTC.

This chain joins TRBV5-4 and TRBJ2-5; possible D gene TRBD2, 7 bases. In germline, CDR1 is SGHNT, CDR2 YYREEE (reference sequence). Trimming took 3 bases from V and 4 from J, leaving 10 bases between them. The CDR3 is 13 residues long. CDR3 sequence (DNA): TGTGCCAGCAGCTCCCGGGGGGCAGAGACCCAGTACTTC. This encodes CASSSRGAETQYF. Together with reference TRBV5-4 and TRBJ2-5, the CDR3 gives the full variable domain: ETGVTQSPTHLIKTRGQQVTLRCSSQSGHNTVSWYQQALGQGPQFIFQYYREEENGRGNFPPRFSGLQFPNYSSELNVNALELDDSALYLCASSSRGAETQYFGPGTRLLVL.

This CDR3 is CASSQYEQYF. CDR3 nucleotide sequence: TGTGCCAGCAGCCAATACGAGCAGTACTTC. The genes are TRBV11-2 and TRBJ2-7; the D is unclear. With 5 bases removed from V and 4 bases from J, the gap between germline ends came to 3 bases. CDR1 is SGHAT and CDR2 is FQNNGV in the germline V gene. The CDR3 contains 10 residues.

This chain connects TRBV9 to TRBJ2-5, with D possibly being TRBD1 (6 bases). CDR3 length: 16 residues. Between the trimmed V and J ends, which lost 1 base and 1 base, there was a span of 14 bases. The germline CDR1 and CDR2 sequences are SGDLS and YYNGEE. CDR3 loop: CASSVSGGRSQETQYF. CDR3 nucleotides: TGTGCCAGCAGCGTAAGTGGGGGCAGGAGCCAAGAGACCCAGTACTTC.

This clone has a handful of counts. This rearrangement joins TRBV19 to TRBJ1-1, with D perhaps TRBD1 (5 bases). Germline values: CDR1 LNHDA, CDR2 SQIVND (reference sequence). The V end lost 5 bases, the J end lost 5 bases, and 15 bases lay between the germline ends. This CDR3 region has 14 residues. The CDR3 coding sequence is TGTGCCAGTAGTGTTCGACAGCCTAGGACTGAAGCTTTCTTT. Amino acid sequence: CASSVRQPRTEAFF. Drawing the rest from reference TRBV19 and TRBJ1-1, the complete variable domain is DGGITQSPKYLFRKEGQNVTLSCEQNLNHDAMYWYRQDPGQGLRLIYYSQIVNDFQKGDIAEGYSVSREKKESFPLTVTSAQKNPTAFYLCASSVRQPRTEAFFGQGTRLTVV.

This sequence joins TRBV27 and TRBJ2-3, with D perhaps matching TRBD1 (5 bases). V was clipped by 4 bases and J by 8 bases, with 10 bases between them. From germline, CDR1 is MNHEY and CDR2 SMNVEV (reference sequence). The CDR3 contains 12 residues. The CDR3 loop is CASSYRSGTQYF. In nucleotides, the CDR3 is TGTGCCAGCAGTTACAGGTCGGGTACGCAGTATTTT.

J is TRBJ2-5 and V is TRBV2, with TRBD1 identical over 9 bases. There are 14 residues in the CDR3. J lost 3 bases, V lost 7 bases, and 6 bases had no gene match. CDR1 is SNHLY, CDR2 FYNNEI, per germline. The CDR3 is CASNSGTGKETQYF. CDR3 coding DNA: TGTGCCAGCAACTCCGGGACAGGGAAAGAGACCCAGTACTTC.

The J gene is TRBJ2-5, the V gene TRBV7-2, with D maybe TRBD1 (6 bases). This CDR3 region has 14 residues. Trimming left V 5 bases short and J 4 bases short, with 14 bases between. The germline gives CDR1 SGHTA, CDR2 FQGNSA. CDR3 protein: CASSQGGFGETQYF. CDR3 nucleotide sequence: TGTGCCAGCAGCCAAGGGGGTTTCGGAGAGACCCAGTACTTC.

V is TRBV13 and J is TRBJ2-1; D gene uncertain. The CDR3 contains 11 residues. Germline CDR1 is PRHDT and CDR2 is FYEKMQ (reference sequence). V lost 5 bases to trimming and J lost 7 bases, with 6 bases between them. In nucleotides, the CDR3 is TGTGCCAGCAGCACCCAGAATGAGCAGTTCTTC. Its protein product is CASSTQNEQFF.

The V gene is TRBV28, the J gene TRBJ2-7; TRBD1 is a possible D gene (7 bases). Trimming cost V 2 bases and J 9 bases, with 17 bases left between them. The CDR3 spans 14 residues. The germline gives CDR1 MDHEN, CDR2 SYDVKM. The CDR3 DNA reads as TGTGCCAGCAGTTTAGGTTTGGGCAGGGGGGTGCAGTACTTC. The encoded protein is CASSLGLGRGVQYF.

This clone was counted only a few times. The chain carries TRBV18 and TRBJ1-2; D may be TRBD1 (5 bases). The CDR3 runs to 15 residues. CDR1 is KGHSH and CDR2 is LQKENI in the germline V gene. V was trimmed by 3 bases and J by 4 bases, leaving 15 bases between them. CDR3 in DNA: TGTGCCAGCTCACCGTGGGGGGGTGAATCCTATGGCTACACCTTC. It translates to CASSPWGGESYGYTF.

V usage is TRBV7-3 and J usage is TRBJ2-7, with D tentatively TRBD1 (6 bases). Deletions cut 5 bases from V and 12 bases from J, with 17 bases between. The CDR3 has 12 amino acids. Germline CDR1 SGHTA, CDR2 FQGTGA. CDR3 loop: CASSTYTGSPYF. The DNA of the CDR3 is TGTGCCAGCAGCACGTACACAGGGAGTCCGTACTTC.

This clone has only a few counts. This chain uses TRBV30 with TRBJ2-5; 7 bases are shared with TRBD2. The V segment lost 0 bases and the J segment 5 bases; nucleotides outside the gene matches: 3. Germline-derived CDR1 and CDR2 are GTSNPN and SVGIG (reference sequence). CDR3 length: 13 amino acids. The CDR3 coding sequence is TGTGCCTGGAGTGTACTCGGGAGGGAGACCCAGTACTTC. Protein product: CAWSVLGRETQYF.

The rearrangement links TRBV11-2 to TRBJ2-1, with 9 bases lining up with TRBD2. V gave up 4 bases and J gave up 10 bases; unmatched junction bases: 14. CDR1 is SGHAT, CDR2 FQNNGV, per germline. The CDR3 has 16 residues. Here the CDR3 reads CASSSLSGSGIGEQFF. DNA of the CDR3: TGTGCCAGCAGCTCCCTTAGCGGGAGCGGAATCGGGGAGCAGTTCTTC.

J is TRBJ2-7 and V is TRBV6-1, with a possible D match to TRBD2 (6 bases). V was trimmed by 2 bases and J by 0 bases, leaving 14 bases between them. The CDR3 totals 16 residues. Germline values: CDR1 MNHNS, CDR2 SASEGT. This chain's CDR3 is CASSESGYGSSYEQYV. The CDR3, as DNA: TGTGCCAGCAGTGAATCTGGATACGGGAGCTCCTACGAGCAGTACGTC.

The table lists this clone with a few counts. V and J are TRBV20-1 and TRBJ2-3; D is unclear. Germline lookup yields CDR1 DFQATT and CDR2 SNEGSKA (reference sequence). V shed 6 bases and J shed 2 bases, with 6 bases lying between them. This CDR3 has 11 amino acids. The CDR3 DNA reads TGCAGTGCACTCCCCACAGATACGCAGTATTTT. Protein sequence: CSALPTDTQYF.

The chain has TRBV30 and TRBJ1-2, with D maybe TRBD1 (5 bases). The germline V gene encodes CDR1 GTSNPN and CDR2 SVGIG (reference sequence). CDR3 length: 15 amino acids. V lost 0 bases and J lost 5, with 16 bases in between. CDR3 residues: CAWSVGLDSPYGYTF. For the CDR3, the DNA is TGTGCCTGGAGTGTAGGTTTAGACAGTCCGTATGGCTACACCTTC. The whole variable domain, remainder taken from reference TRBV30 and TRBJ1-2, is SQTIHQWPATLVQPVGSPLSLECTVEGTSNPNLYWYRQAAGRGLQLLFYSVGIGQISSEVPQNLSASRPQDRQFILSSKKLLLSDSGFYLCAWSVGLDSPYGYTFGSGTRLTVV.

The CDR3 region is CSVILGRAAQGTEAFF. The DNA of the CDR3 is TGCAGCGTTATCCTAGGCAGGGCGGCTCAGGGCACTGAAGCTTTCTTT. This chain connects TRBV29-1 to TRBJ1-1; D perhaps matches TRBD1 (5 bases). The CDR3 sequence is 16 residues long. V dropped 5 bases and J dropped 4 bases, with 23 bases sitting between them. Germline V gives CDR1 SQVTM, CDR2 ANQGSEA.

This chain links TRBV4-3 with TRBJ1-1; D uncertain. The CDR3 is made up of 14 amino acids. V lost 3 bases and J 5 bases, leaving 13 bases between the germline ends. Germline lookup yields CDR1 LGHNA and CDR2 YSLEER. CDR3 region: CASSQSASWTEAFF. The CDR3 nucleotides are TGCGCCAGCAGCCAGTCAGCGAGTTGGACTGAAGCTTTCTTT.

This clone was counted a few times. V is TRBV7-2 and J is TRBJ2-1; maybe TRBD1 (5 bases). The CDR3 totals 12 residues. Trimming pared 1 base from V and 11 bases from J, leaving 9 bases between. Germline CDR1 SGHTA, CDR2 FQGNSA. The CDR3 is CASSLGGAQQFF. CDR3 nucleotide sequence: TGTGCCAGCAGCTTAGGTGGGGCTCAGCAGTTCTTC.

The gene calls are TRBV13 and TRBJ2-5; 9 positions match TRBD2. Germline V CDR1 and CDR2: PRHDT, FYEKMQ (reference sequence). The CDR3 totals 15 residues. The V gene end was trimmed by 3 bases and the J gene end by 2 bases; junction bases not matched to a gene: 4. This chain's CDR3 is CASSFSGSLQETQYF. The CDR3 DNA sequence: TGTGCCAGCAGCTTTAGCGGGAGTCTTCAAGAGACCCAGTACTTC.

The CDR3 loop is CASSPAGKHGIQYF. For the CDR3, the DNA is TGTGCCAGCAGCCCCGCGGGGAAGCACGGCATTCAGTACTTC. The gene calls are TRBV7-9 and TRBJ2-4; TRBD2 might be the D (6 bases). Germline values: CDR1 SEHNR, CDR2 FQNEAQ (reference sequence). V lost 5 bases and J lost 9, with 17 bases in between. The length of the CDR3 is 14 residues.

V is TRBV4-3 and J is TRBJ2-3; a weak D match, TRBD2 (6 bases). V dropped 5 bases and J dropped 5 bases, with 14 bases sitting between them. Germline V lookup: CDR1 LGHNA, CDR2 YSLEER. This CDR3 contains 14 residues. The CDR3 DNA reads TGCGCCAGCAGCGCACATCCGGGGGTAGATACGCAGTATTTT. This sequence encodes CASSAHPGVDTQYF.

This chain connects TRBV4-2 to TRBJ1-4, with a tentative D call TRBD1 (5 bases). V was trimmed by 1 base and J by 0 bases, leaving 12 bases between them. This CDR3 is 17 amino acids long. Germline V gene sequence: CDR1 LGHNA, CDR2 YNFKEQ. The CDR3 region is CASSQVNAGPTNEKLFF. Here the CDR3 DNA reads TGTGCCAGCAGCCAAGTTAACGCAGGGCCAACTAATGAAAAACTGTTTTTT.